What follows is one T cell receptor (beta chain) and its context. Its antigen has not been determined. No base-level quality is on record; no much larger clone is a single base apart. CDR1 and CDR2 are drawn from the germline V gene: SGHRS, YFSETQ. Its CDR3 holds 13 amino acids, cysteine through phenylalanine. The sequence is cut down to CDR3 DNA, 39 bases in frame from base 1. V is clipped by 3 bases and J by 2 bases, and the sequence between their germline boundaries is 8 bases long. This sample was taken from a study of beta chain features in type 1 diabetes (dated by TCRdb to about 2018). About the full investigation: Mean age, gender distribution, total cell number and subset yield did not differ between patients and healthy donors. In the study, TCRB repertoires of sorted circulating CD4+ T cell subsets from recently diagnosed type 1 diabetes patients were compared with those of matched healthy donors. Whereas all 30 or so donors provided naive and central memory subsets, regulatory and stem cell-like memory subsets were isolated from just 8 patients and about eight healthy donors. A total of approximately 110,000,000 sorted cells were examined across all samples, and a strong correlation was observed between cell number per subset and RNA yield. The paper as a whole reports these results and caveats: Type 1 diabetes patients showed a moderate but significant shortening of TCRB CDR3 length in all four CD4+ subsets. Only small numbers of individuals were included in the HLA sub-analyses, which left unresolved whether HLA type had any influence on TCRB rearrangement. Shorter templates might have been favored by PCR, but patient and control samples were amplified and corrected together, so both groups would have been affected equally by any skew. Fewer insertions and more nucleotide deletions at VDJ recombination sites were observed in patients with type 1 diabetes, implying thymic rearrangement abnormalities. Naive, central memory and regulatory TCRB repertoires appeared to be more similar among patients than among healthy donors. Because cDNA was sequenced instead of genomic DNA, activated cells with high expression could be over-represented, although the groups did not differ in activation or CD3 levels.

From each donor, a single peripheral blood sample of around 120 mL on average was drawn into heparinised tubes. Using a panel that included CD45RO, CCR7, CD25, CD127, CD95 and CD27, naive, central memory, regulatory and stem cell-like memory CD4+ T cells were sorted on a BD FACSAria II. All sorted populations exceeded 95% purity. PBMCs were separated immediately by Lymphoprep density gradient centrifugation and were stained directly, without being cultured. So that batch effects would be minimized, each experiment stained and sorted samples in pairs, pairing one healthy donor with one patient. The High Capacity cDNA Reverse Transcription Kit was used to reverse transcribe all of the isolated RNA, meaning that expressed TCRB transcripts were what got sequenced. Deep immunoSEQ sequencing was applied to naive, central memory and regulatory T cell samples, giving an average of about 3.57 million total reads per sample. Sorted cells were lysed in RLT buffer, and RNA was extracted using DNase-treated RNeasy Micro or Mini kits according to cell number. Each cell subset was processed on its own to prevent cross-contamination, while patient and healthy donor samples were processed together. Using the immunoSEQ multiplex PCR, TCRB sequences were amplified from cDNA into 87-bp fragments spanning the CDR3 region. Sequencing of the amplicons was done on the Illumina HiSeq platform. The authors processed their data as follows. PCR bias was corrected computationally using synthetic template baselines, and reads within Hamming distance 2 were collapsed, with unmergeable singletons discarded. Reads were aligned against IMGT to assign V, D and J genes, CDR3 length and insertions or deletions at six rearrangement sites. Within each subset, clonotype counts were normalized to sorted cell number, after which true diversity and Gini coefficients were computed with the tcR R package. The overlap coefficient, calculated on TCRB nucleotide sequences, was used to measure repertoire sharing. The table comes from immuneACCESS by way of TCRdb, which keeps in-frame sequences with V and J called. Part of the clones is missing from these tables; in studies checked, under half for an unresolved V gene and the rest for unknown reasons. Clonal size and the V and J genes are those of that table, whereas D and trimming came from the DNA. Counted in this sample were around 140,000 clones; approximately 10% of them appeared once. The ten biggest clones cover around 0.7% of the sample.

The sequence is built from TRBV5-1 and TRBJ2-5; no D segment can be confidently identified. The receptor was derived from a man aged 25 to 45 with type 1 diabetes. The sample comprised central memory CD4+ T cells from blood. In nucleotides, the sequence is TGCGCCAGCAGCTCCGGAGCACAAGAGACCCAGTACTTC. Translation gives CASSSGAQETQYF.